Each of the 18 T cell receptor beta chains below was sequenced from the same sample in a study of blood T cell repertoires in COVID-19. Method: immunoSEQ multiplex PCR; TCRdb's copy keeps in-frame clones and lacks some. The data show 84,000 or so clones, just under 85% seen once. Sequencing used peripheral blood. The receptor set was obtained from a woman in her 70s with active or convalescent COVID-19.

The chain has TRBV9 and TRBJ1-3; no clear D gene. CDR3 length: 15 residues. Trimming stripped 3 bases from V and 0 bases from J, with 10 bases between. CDR1 and CDR2 (germline): SGDLS, YYNGEE. The CDR3 sequence is CASSARTDSGNTIYF. CDR3 DNA: TGTGCCAGCAGCGCCCGGACTGACTCTGGAAACACCATATATTTT. The full variable domain, its missing parts supplied by reference TRBV9 and TRBJ1-3, is DSGVTQTPKHLITATGQRVTLRCSPRSGDLSVYWYQQSLDQGLQFLIQYYNGEERAKGNILERFSAQQFPDLHSELNLSSLELGDSALYFCASSARTDSGNTIYFGEGSWLTVV.

The chain links TRBV5-4 to TRBJ2-2; 8 bases match TRBD2. The CDR3 is 16 residues long. Per germline, CDR1 SGHNT and CDR2 YYREEE (reference sequence). The junction had 6 bases not matched to a gene; V was cut back by 4 bases and J by 1 base. The CDR3 nucleotides read TGTGCCAGCAGCCCGGGAGGGCAGGTGAACACCGGGGAGCTGTTTTTT. Its translation is CASSPGGQVNTGELFF.

V is TRBV7-6 and J is TRBJ2-3; 12 bases match TRBD2. Germline V gene sequence: CDR1 SGHVS, CDR2 FNYEAQ. V gave up 4 bases and J gave up 5 bases; unmatched junction bases: 10. This CDR3 is 17 amino acids long. The CDR3 nucleotides are TGTGCCAGCAGCTCCAGTTCTAGCGGGGGGGCGGTAGATACGCAGTATTTT. It is translated as CASSSSSSGGAVDTQYF.

The chain employs TRBV7-9 and TRBJ1-4; 10 bases map to TRBD1. Germline V gene lookup returns CDR1 SEHNR and CDR2 FQNEAQ (reference sequence). The CDR3 runs to 16 residues. Germline trimming cut 5 bases from V and 4 bases from J; bases unmatched to any gene: 7. CDR3 DNA sequence: TGTGCCAGCAGCCCTACGGGACAGGGGAGTAATGAAAAACTGTTTTTT. Translated: CASSPTGQGSNEKLFF.

A single count supports this clone. The J gene is TRBJ1-1, the V gene TRBV2; 11 nucleotides match TRBD1. After removal of 6 bases from V and 3 bases from J, the junction contained 6 bases not matched to a gene. CDR1 and CDR2 (germline): SNHLY, FYNNEI. The CDR3 consists of 15 residues. CDR3: CASRRDRGAHTEAFF. DNA of the CDR3: TGTGCCAGCAGGAGGGACAGGGGGGCCCACACTGAAGCTTTCTTT.

The chain recombines TRBV3-1 (or the pseudogene TRBV3-2) with TRBJ2-3; TRBD2 matches at 10 bases. V lost 9 bases, J lost 1 base, and 13 bases stayed unmatched. The CDR3 is 17 residues long. CDR1 is LGHDT and CDR2 is YNNKEL in the germline V gene (reference sequence). The CDR3 protein is CARDSGTSVLGTDTQYF. In nucleotides, the CDR3 is TGTGCCAGGGACTCCGGGACTAGCGTCCTGGGCACAGATACGCAGTATTTT.

The chain recombines TRBV7-2 with TRBJ1-2, with D unresolved. Trimming stripped 5 bases from V and 5 bases from J, with 18 bases between. Per the germline V gene, CDR1 is SGHTA and CDR2 is FQGNSA. This CDR3 has 15 amino acids. The CDR3 spells CASSPGDTTFYGYTF. As DNA, the CDR3 is TGTGCCAGCAGCCCCGGCGATACGACATTTTATGGCTACACCTTC.

DNA for the CDR3: TGTGCCACCAGTGGTTCCGGGGGGGCAGTTACCGGGGAGCTGTTTTTT. This encodes CATSGSGGAVTGELFF. The rearrangement joins TRBV24-1 to TRBJ2-2, with TRBD2 matching 8 bases. V trimming: 5 bases; J trimming: 5 bases; junction bases outside the gene matches: 9. This CDR3 has 16 amino acids. Germline CDR1 is KGHDR and CDR2 is SFDVKD.

The DNA of the CDR3 is TGTGCCACCAGTGATCCGAGGCTTAACTATGGCTACACCTTC. Translating gives CATSDPRLNYGYTF. V is TRBV24-1 and J is TRBJ1-2; no definite D call. The germline V gene encodes CDR1 KGHDR and CDR2 SFDVKD. The CDR3 runs to 14 residues. V shed 3 bases and J shed 1 base, with 8 bases lying between them.

The chain carries TRBV11-2 and TRBJ1-5, with a weak D call TRBD1 (5 bases). This CDR3 contains 14 residues. CDR1 SGHAT and CDR2 FQNNGV come from the germline V gene. Trimming removed 6 bases from V and 5 bases from J, with 14 bases in between. The CDR3 spells CASSFSGADQPQHF. In DNA, the CDR3 is TGTGCCAGCAGTTTTAGCGGGGCCGATCAGCCCCAGCATTTT.

This clone was detected once. The chain has TRBV4-3 and TRBJ1-1; D is undetermined. The CDR3 has 13 residues. Germline CDR1 LGHNA, CDR2 YSLEER. Trimming cost V 4 bases and J 0 bases, with 6 bases left between them. In nucleotides, the CDR3 is TGCGCCAGCAGCCGAGTTATGAACACTGAAGCTTTCTTT. Protein product: CASSRVMNTEAFF.

This sequence joins TRBV18 and TRBJ1-1, with D perhaps TRBD1 (5 bases). V was pared by 4 bases and J by 7 bases, with 16 bases between. In germline, CDR1 is KGHSH, CDR2 LQKENI. This CDR3 has 14 amino acids. In DNA form, the CDR3 reads TGTGCCAGCTCACAGTTCGGGCAGGGTAGTGAAGCTTTCTTT. This sequence encodes CASSQFGQGSEAFF. Based on the CDR3 plus reference TRBV18 and TRBJ1-1, the full variable domain is NAGVMQNPRHLVRRRGQEARLRCSPMKGHSHVYWYRQLPEEGLKFMVYLQKENIIDESGMPKERFSAEFPKEGPSILRIQQVVRGDSAAYFCASSQFGQGSEAFFGQGTRLTVV.

V gene TRBV7-9 combines with J gene TRBJ1-1, with 7 bases identical to TRBD1. CDR1 and CDR2 (germline): SEHNR, FQNEAQ (reference sequence). CDR3 length: 14 amino acids. The junction had 5 bases not matched to a gene; V was cut back by 6 bases and J by 1 base. Here the CDR3 reads CASSRQGTNTEAFF. The CDR3 DNA reads TGTGCCAGCAGTCGACAGGGTACGAACACTGAAGCTTTCTTT.

The V gene is TRBV6-5, the J gene TRBJ1-2, with D possibly TRBD1 on 5 matching bases. There are 14 residues in the CDR3. The germline V and J ends were trimmed by 7 bases and 4 bases, with 16 bases remaining between them. Germline V gene data show CDR1 as MNHEY and CDR2 as SVGAGI. The CDR3 sequence is CASIGGGTSYGYTF. As DNA, the CDR3 is TGTGCCAGCATCGGGGGGGGAACCTCCTATGGCTACACCTTC.

This chain uses TRBV18 with TRBJ2-2; D possibly corresponds to TRBD1 (5 bases). The CDR3 is 16 amino acids. V gave up 0 bases and J gave up 7 bases, with 15 bases separating them. Germline CDR1 is KGHSH and CDR2 is LQKENI. The CDR3 is CASSPPGQGAYGELFF. The CDR3 DNA reads TGTGCCAGCTCACCACCTGGCCAGGGCGCATACGGGGAGCTGTTTTTT.

The rearrangement uses TRBV27 and TRBJ1-5, with 9 nucleotides matching TRBD1. CDR3 size: 16 residues. V dropped 5 bases and J dropped 4; count of bases not matched to a gene: 9. Germline CDR1 reads MNHEY; CDR2 reads SMNVEV (reference sequence). This CDR3 reads CASSGPGQGPNQPQHF. For the CDR3, the DNA is TGTGCCAGCAGTGGACCAGGACAGGGGCCAAATCAGCCCCAGCATTTT.

V usage is TRBV24-1 and J usage is TRBJ1-5; 7 bases align to TRBD1. This CDR3 has 14 residues. CDR1 is KGHDR, CDR2 SFDVKD, per germline. V gave up 2 bases and J gave up 7 bases; unmatched junction bases: 4. The CDR3: CATSDSRGYQPQHF. For the CDR3, the DNA is TGTGCCACCAGTGATTCCAGGGGGTACCAGCCCCAGCATTTT.

Worth noting for this clone: A read error may account for a junction end that differs from germline. The J gene is TRBJ1-6, the V gene TRBV19; unclear D gene. The CDR3 is made up of 14 amino acids. Germline lookup yields CDR1 LNHDA and CDR2 SQIVND (reference sequence). The CDR3, as DNA: TGTGCCAGTAGTCTAGATGGCCTTAATTCACCCCTCCACTTT. Residues: CASSLDGLNSPLHF.